This TCR beta chain comes out of a study of identical twins. Study results and limitations: Zero-insertion analyses might be partly confounded by invariant T cells like MAIT and iNKT. Carriage of fewer insertions was seen in abundant cord blood beta clonotypes, whereas memory repertoires showed none.

Each CDR3 protein is one row after TCRdb ran MiXCR on the 5' RACE reads. Among hundreds of thousands of distinct CDR3 sequences listed, approximately 7% were seen once. About this clonotype: Its specificity is not known. This clone may be a read error of a much larger clone one base away.

CDR3 length equals 17 residues. This same sample was also taken into another study, of yellow fever vaccine responses in identical twins.

This sequence was found in a woman under 30 in good health. Sequencing input: memory (CD45RO+) T cells sorted from blood. The gene calls are TRBV12-3 or TRBV12-4 and TRBJ2-6, with TRBD1 identical over 7 bases. The CDR3 protein is CVSKGQALSSGANVLTF. DNA of the CDR3: TGTGTCAGCAAAGGACAGGCCCTAAGCTCTGGGGCCAACGTCCTGACTTTC.